This TCR beta chain was recorded in a study of blood T cell repertoires in COVID-19. Study-level background: Nucleic acid was either cDNA or gDNA, and it came from T cells, B-cell-depleted T cells, or PBMCs.

Ages ranged from about 18 to 89 years, with residence in around 24 US areas. Cohort placement rested on clinical history that participants reported themselves. Before being deemed recovered, Cohort 3 donors had two negative PCRs, clearance, or symptom resolution. This clone appeared once. Clones were read by immunoSEQ multiplex PCR, and TCRdb kept only the in-frame ones, dropping some. The sample consists of approximately 210,000 clones, roughly four fifths of them appearing once. J lost 5 bases, V lost 4 bases, and 7 bases had no gene match. The CDR3 length is 15 residues. Germline V gene data show CDR1 as KGHDR and CDR2 as SFDVKD.

This receptor was identified in a man in his forties who had recovered from COVID-19. This sequence joins TRBV24-1 and TRBJ2-1; 7 bases are a match to TRBD1. The sequenced material came from PBMCs or T cells enriched from blood (not recorded which). In DNA, the CDR3 is TGTGCCACCAGTGACGACCAGACAGGGCACAATGAGCAGTTCTTC. Protein sequence: CATSDDQTGHNEQFF.